The clone carrying this T cell receptor (beta chain) came up many times. Germline lookup yields CDR1 MDHEN and CDR2 SYDVKM. The CDR3 is 14 residues long. V trimming: 3 bases; J trimming: 9 bases; junction bases outside the gene matches: 7. This sample is part of a study of molecular identifiers for immune sequencing clone quantification. TCRdb re-called the PCR reads with MiXCR, one entry per CDR3 protein. The table has about 500,000 distinct CDR3 sequences, approximately 25% seen once. The receptor was isolated from a human donor in good health. Some libraries in this study had Jurkat cell RNA spiked in. Sequencing was performed on naive CD8+ T cells from blood, with Jurkat cell RNA spiked in. Subset: FACS-sorted CD8+CD4-CCR7+CD45RA+ naive T cells. The chain uses TRBV28 and TRBJ2-5; 10 nucleotides match TRBD1. In nucleotides, the CDR3 is TGTGCCAGCAGTTTGTTGGACAGGGGGTCACCCCAGTACTTC. It is translated as CASSLLDRGSPQYF.